The clone carrying this T cell receptor (beta chain) came up once. The target antigen is unknown. The PCR used 60 Vbeta and 13 Jbeta primers. Measured with immunoSEQ multiplex PCR; TCRdb has only the in-frame clones, and not every one. The sample lists a few hundred thousand clones, approximately 80% occurring once. The data originate from a study of cytomegalovirus exposure and HLA in healthy donors. Findings and limits, study-wide: Across all donors, roughly uniform sequencing depth was an assumption of the presence/absence analyses. V- and J-gene trimming of TCR beta was linked (in a later analysis) to a missense DCLRE1C variant. Immune exposure data for these donors was limited to CMV serostatus.

This CDR3 is 13 amino acids long. Germline-derived CDR1 and CDR2 are SGHDT and YYEEEE. V lost 3 bases and J lost 8; bases outside the gene matches: 7. The receptor was derived from a girl aged 5-17 years in good health and CMV-seronegative. Source material: PBMCs. This chain joins TRBV5-6 and TRBJ1-2; TRBD1 aligns across 7 bases. This CDR3 reads CASSWQGGFGYTF. CDR3 DNA: TGTGCCAGCAGCTGGCAAGGGGGCTTCGGCTACACCTTC.